Each of the 6 T cell receptor beta chains below was sequenced from the same sample in a study of blood T cell repertoires in COVID-19. TCRdb's table, derived via immunoSEQ multiplex PCR, lists solely in-frame clones and lacks some. This table holds 210,000 or so clones, 87% found once. Sequenced material: PBMCs or T cells enriched from blood (not recorded which). The origin of the receptors is a man aged 30 to 39 who had recovered from COVID-19.

V and J are TRBV5-1 and TRBJ1-1, with 8 nucleotides matching TRBD1. V was clipped by 7 bases and J by 1 base; unmatched bases: 6. Germline assignment: CDR1 SGHRS and CDR2 YFSETQ. CDR3 length: 14 residues. Written as DNA, the CDR3 is TGCGCCAGCGGACAGGGAGTACAGAACACTGAAGCTTTCTTT. As protein: CASGQGVQNTEAFF.

The chain is built from TRBV18 and TRBJ2-7; 7 positions match TRBD2. The CDR3 extends over 16 amino acids. V lost 6 bases and J lost 1; bases outside the gene matches: 12. Looked up from germline, CDR1 is KGHSH and CDR2 is LQKENI. The CDR3 protein is CASSTGLAGGSYEQYF. DNA of the CDR3: TGTGCCAGCTCTACCGGGCTAGCCGGGGGGTCCTACGAGCAGTACTTC.

The J gene is TRBJ1-1, the V gene TRBV6-5; possibly TRBD1 for D (5 bases). Germline V CDR1 and CDR2: MNHEY, SVGAGI. This CDR3 contains 14 residues. Trimming stripped 5 bases from V and 8 bases from J, with 18 bases between. The CDR3 region has the DNA TGTGCCAGCAGTCCCACCGGGACCGCGGGAGAAGCTTTCTTT. Translated, it gives CASSPTGTAGEAFF.

The chain recombines TRBV4-1 with TRBJ1-3, with TRBD1 matching over 7 bases. The junction had 6 bases not matched to a gene; V was cut back by 1 base and J by 3 bases. This CDR3 is 16 amino acids long. Germline V lookup: CDR1 MGHRA, CDR2 YSYEKL. The CDR3 is CASSQGGTAGGNTIYF. Here the CDR3 DNA reads TGCGCCAGCAGCCAAGGAGGGACAGCCGGTGGAAACACCATATATTTT.

The J gene is TRBJ1-5, the V gene TRBV2; perhaps TRBD1 as D (5 bases). The CDR3 runs 14 residues. Germline V gene data show CDR1 as SNHLY and CDR2 as FYNNEI. The germline V and J ends were trimmed by 4 bases and 2 bases, with 9 bases remaining between them. The CDR3 region has the DNA TGTGCCAGCAGTGCAGGGAATCGCAATCAGCCCCAGCATTTT. Its translation: CASSAGNRNQPQHF.

This clone was found once. The V gene is TRBV28, the J gene TRBJ2-3; TRBD2 might be the D (6 bases). V lost 7 bases to trimming and J lost 2 bases, with 13 bases between them. CDR3 length: 14 amino acids. Germline-derived CDR1 and CDR2 are MDHEN and SYDVKM. The CDR3 loop reads CASNAAGNTDTQYF. In nucleotides, the CDR3 is TGTGCCAGCAATGCGGCGGGGAACACAGATACGCAGTATTTT.